This TCR beta chain was recorded in a study of blood T cell repertoires in COVID-19. Turning to the study itself: Whether acute or convalescent, the COVID-19 samples came from the United States, Italy and Spain.

Original analysis: Cell counts per sample came from amplifying reference gene primers. The repertoire was sequenced with immunoSEQ multiplex PCR; TCRdb's copy has only in-frame clones and lacks some. V and J calls and clone size follow that table, whereas D and trimming were derived from the DNA. In the table there are roughly 350,000 clones, roughly 90% of which are singletons. Germline values: CDR1 SGHTA, CDR2 FQGTGA. Deletions cut 1 base from V and 3 bases from J, with 6 bases between. The CDR3 contains 13 residues. Source material: peripheral blood. This sequence originates from a woman aged 50 to 60 with active or convalescent COVID-19. This rearrangement joins TRBV7-3 to TRBJ1-1; D unresolved. CDR3 loop: CASSLIEDTEAFF. CDR3 DNA: TGTGCCAGCAGCTTAATTGAGGACACTGAAGCTTTCTTT.